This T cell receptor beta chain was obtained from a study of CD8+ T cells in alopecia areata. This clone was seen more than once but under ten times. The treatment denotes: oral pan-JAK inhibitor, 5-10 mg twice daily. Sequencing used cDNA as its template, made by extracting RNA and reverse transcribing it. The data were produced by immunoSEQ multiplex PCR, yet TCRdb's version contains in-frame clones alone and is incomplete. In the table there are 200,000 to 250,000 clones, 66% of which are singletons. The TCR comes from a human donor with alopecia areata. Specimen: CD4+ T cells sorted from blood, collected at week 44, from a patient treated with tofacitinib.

The CDR3 DNA reads TGTGCCAGCAGGTCCGGGACGGCGACCTACAATGAGCAGTTCTTC. As protein: CASRSGTATYNEQFF. The gene calls are TRBV6-5 and TRBJ2-1, with D perhaps assigned TRBD1 or TRBD2 (5 bases each). CDR1 is MNHEY, CDR2 SVGAGI, per germline. The CDR3 is 15 residues long. Trimming left V 6 bases short and J 2 bases short, with 14 bases between.